What follows describes a single T cell receptor beta chain. The source of the sample is a study of cytotoxic CD8 clonotypes in ibrutinib-treated CLL. Trimming stripped 5 bases from V and 6 bases from J, with 16 bases between. The CDR3 length is 14 residues. In germline, CDR1 is SGHAT, CDR2 FQNNGV. Measured with immunoSEQ multiplex PCR; TCRdb has only the in-frame clones, and not every one. The data contain approximately 340,000 clones, roughly 70% of them singletons. Specimen: PBMCs, collected after 36 months of ibrutinib treatment. The chain couples TRBV11-2 to TRBJ1-2; the D gene is possibly TRBD1 (5 bases). The clonotype comes from a human donor with chronic lymphocytic leukemia. CDR3 loop: CASSPTIQGHGYTF. CDR3 coding DNA: TGTGCCAGCAGCCCCACGATCCAGGGACATGGCTACACCTTC.